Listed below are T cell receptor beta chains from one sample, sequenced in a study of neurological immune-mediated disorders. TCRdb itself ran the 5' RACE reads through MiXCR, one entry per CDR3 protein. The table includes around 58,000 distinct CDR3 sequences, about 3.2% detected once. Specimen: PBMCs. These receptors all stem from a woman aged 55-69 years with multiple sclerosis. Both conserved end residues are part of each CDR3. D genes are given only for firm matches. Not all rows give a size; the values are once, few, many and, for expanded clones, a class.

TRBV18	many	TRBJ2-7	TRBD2	CASSTRGGAYDEQYF	TGTGCCAGCTCTACCCGGGGAGGGGCTTATGACGAGCAGTACTTC
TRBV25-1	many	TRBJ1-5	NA	CASTQGPQHF	TGTGCCAGCACACAGGGGCCCCAGCATTTT
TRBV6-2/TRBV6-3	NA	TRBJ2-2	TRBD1	CASSYPIGTGGTGELFF	TGTGCCAGCAGTTACCCTATAGGGACAGGGGGCACCGGGGAGCTGTTTTTT
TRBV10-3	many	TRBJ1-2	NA	CAISESVTDYGYTF	TGTGCCATCAGTGAGTCTGTCACAGACTATGGCTACACCTTC
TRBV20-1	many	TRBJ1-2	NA	CSARGAVLDYGYTF	TGCAGTGCTAGGGGGGCAGTCCTAGACTATGGCTACACCTTC
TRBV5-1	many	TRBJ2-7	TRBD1	CASSWTGDAYEQYF	TGCGCCAGCAGCTGGACAGGGGACGCCTACGAGCAGTACTTC
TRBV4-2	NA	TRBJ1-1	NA	CASSRELGQNTEAFF	TGTGCCAGCAGCCGTGAATTGGGACAGAACACTGAAGCTTTCTTT
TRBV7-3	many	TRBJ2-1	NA	CASSLTFDNEQFF	TGTGCCAGCAGCTTAACTTTCGACAATGAGCAGTTCTTC
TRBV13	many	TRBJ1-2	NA	CASSLLVDGYTF	TGTGCCAGCAGCTTATTGGTGGATGGCTACACCTTC
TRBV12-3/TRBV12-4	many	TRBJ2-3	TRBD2	CASSLGTSGRGSDTQYF	TGTGCCAGCAGTTTAGGGACTAGCGGGCGAGGGTCAGATACGCAGTATTTT
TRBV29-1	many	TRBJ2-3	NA	CTGTDVVGDTQYF	TGCACCGGAACTGATGTAGTCGGAGATACGCAGTATTTT
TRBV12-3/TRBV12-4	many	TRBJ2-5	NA	CASRDGTSPEETQYF	TGTGCCAGCAGGGATGGGACCAGTCCGGAAGAGACCCAGTACTTC
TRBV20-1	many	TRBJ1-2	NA	CSGTGPPEGIYGYTF	TGCAGTGGTACAGGGCCCCCGGAGGGGATCTATGGCTACACCTTC
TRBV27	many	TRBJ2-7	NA	CASSSGEFYEQYF	TGTGCCAGCAGTTCAGGGGAGTTTTACGAGCAGTACTTC
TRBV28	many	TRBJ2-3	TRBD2	CASSPSGGALSTDTQYF	TGTGCCAGCAGTCCGTCGGGGGGGGCACTGAGCACAGATACGCAGTATTTT
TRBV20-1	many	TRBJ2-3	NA	CSAPPAGGGPDTQYF	TGCAGTGCTCCCCCGGCAGGAGGAGGTCCAGATACGCAGTATTTT
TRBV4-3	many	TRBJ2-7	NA	CASSRSISSYEQYF	TGCGCCAGCAGCCGTTCTATATCCTCCTACGAGCAGTACTTC
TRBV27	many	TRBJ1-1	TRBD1	CASSPGTGADTEAFF	TGTGCCAGCAGTCCGGGGACAGGGGCGGACACTGAAGCTTTCTTT
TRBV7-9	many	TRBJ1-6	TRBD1	CASSLDTGGIHF	TGTGCCAGCAGCCTTGACACAGGGGGGATCCACTTT
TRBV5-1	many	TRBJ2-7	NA	CASSSGAGLNEQYF	TGCGCCAGCAGCTCGGGGGCAGGGCTTAACGAGCAGTACTTC
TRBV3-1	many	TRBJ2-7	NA	CASSQVGYEQYF	TGTGCCAGCAGCCAGGTTGGCTACGAGCAGTACTTC
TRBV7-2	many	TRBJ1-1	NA	CASSSLTENTEAFF	TGTGCCAGCAGCTCCCTTACTGAGAACACTGAAGCTTTCTTT
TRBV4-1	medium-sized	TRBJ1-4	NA	CASSHPGEKLFF	TGCGCCAGCAGCCACCCCGGGGAAAAACTGTTTTTT
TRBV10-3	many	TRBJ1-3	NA	CAISDPGARLSGNTIYF	TGTGCCATCAGTGACCCAGGGGCGCGACTCTCTGGAAACACCATATATTTT
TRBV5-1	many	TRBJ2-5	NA	CASSLERGETQYF	TGCGCCAGCAGCTTGGAACGAGGAGAGACCCAGTACTTC
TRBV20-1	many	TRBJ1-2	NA	CSAGDSGWSGGYTF	TGCAGTGCTGGGGATTCAGGGTGGTCGGGTGGCTACACCTTC
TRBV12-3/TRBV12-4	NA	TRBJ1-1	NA	CASSLQGRGAEAFF	TGTGCCAGCAGTTTGCAGGGGCGAGGCGCTGAAGCTTTCTTT
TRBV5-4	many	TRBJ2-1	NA	CASSRNTGNEQFF	TGTGCCAGCAGCCGTAATACAGGAAATGAGCAGTTCTTC
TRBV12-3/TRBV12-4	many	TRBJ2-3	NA	CASSLAGASTDTQYF	TGTGCCAGCAGTTTAGCAGGCGCTTCAACAGATACGCAGTATTTT
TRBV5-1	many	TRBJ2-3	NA	CASSLGGSHRTDTQYF	TGCGCCAGCAGCTTGGGGGGCTCCCACAGGACAGATACGCAGTATTTT
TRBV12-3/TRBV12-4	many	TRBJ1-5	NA	CASSLLGRRRPQHF	TGTGCCAGCAGTTTATTGGGGCGCCGTCGGCCCCAGCATTTT
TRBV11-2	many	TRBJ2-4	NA	CASSPLGSGKNIQYF	TGTGCCAGCAGCCCCTTGGGTTCGGGGAAAAACATTCAGTACTTC
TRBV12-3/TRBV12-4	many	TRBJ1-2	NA	CASSHSDDYGYTF	TGTGCCAGCAGTCACTCAGACGACTATGGCTACACCTTC
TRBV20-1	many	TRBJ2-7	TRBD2	CSAPLAGVSREQYF	TGCAGTGCCCCACTAGCGGGAGTTTCACGCGAGCAGTACTTC
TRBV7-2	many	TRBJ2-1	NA	CASSSLWGGPGNEQFF	TGTGCCAGCAGCTCCCTTTGGGGGGGGCCGGGCAATGAGCAGTTCTTC
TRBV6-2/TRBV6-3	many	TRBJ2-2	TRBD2	CASSYSGTSGFPGELFF	TGTGCCAGCAGTTACTCCGGGACTAGCGGTTTTCCCGGGGAGCTGTTTTTT
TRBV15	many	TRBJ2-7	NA	CATSRDDGPYEQYF	TGTGCCACCAGCAGAGATGACGGACCCTACGAGCAGTACTTC
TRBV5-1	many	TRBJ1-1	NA	CASIQGGAHTEAFF	TGCGCCAGCATCCAGGGAGGGGCCCACACTGAAGCTTTCTTT
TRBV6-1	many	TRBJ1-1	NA	CASSDLGEGPAFF	TGTGCCAGCAGTGATTTAGGGGAGGGACCAGCTTTCTTT
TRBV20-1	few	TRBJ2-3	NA	CSAREDRDDPRAQYF	TGCAGTGCTAGAGAGGACCGGGACGACCCTCGGGCGCAGTATTTT
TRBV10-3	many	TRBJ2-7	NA	CAISPQSGYEQYF	TGTGCCATCAGCCCCCAGTCAGGGTACGAGCAGTACTTC
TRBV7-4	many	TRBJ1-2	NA	CAGTGTNYGYTF	TGTGCCGGAACGGGGACTAACTATGGCTACACCTTC
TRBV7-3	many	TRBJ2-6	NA	CASSFQGSGANVLTF	TGTGCCAGCAGCTTCCAGGGCTCTGGGGCCAACGTCCTGACTTTC
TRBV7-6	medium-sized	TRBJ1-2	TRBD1	CASSHRQGDLGGYTF	TGTGCCAGCAGCCATCGACAGGGGGATTTGGGTGGCTACACCTTC
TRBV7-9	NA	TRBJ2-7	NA	CASATGNFGYEQYF	TGTGCCAGCGCAACGGGGAACTTTGGCTACGAGCAGTACTTC
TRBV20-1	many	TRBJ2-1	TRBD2	CSAGQLSGRAYNEQFF	TGCAGTGCGGGACAGCTTAGCGGGAGGGCCTACAATGAGCAGTTCTTC
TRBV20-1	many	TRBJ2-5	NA	CSARGQETQYF	TGCAGTGCTAGAGGGCAAGAGACCCAGTACTTC
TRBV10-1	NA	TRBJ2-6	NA	CASSGAGGAGANVLTF	TGCGCCAGCAGCGGAGCGGGTGGGGCTGGGGCCAACGTCCTGACTTTC
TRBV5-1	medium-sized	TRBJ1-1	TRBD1	CASSLDSGGNTEAFF	TGCGCCAGCAGCTTGGATTCAGGGGGCAACACTGAAGCTTTCTTT